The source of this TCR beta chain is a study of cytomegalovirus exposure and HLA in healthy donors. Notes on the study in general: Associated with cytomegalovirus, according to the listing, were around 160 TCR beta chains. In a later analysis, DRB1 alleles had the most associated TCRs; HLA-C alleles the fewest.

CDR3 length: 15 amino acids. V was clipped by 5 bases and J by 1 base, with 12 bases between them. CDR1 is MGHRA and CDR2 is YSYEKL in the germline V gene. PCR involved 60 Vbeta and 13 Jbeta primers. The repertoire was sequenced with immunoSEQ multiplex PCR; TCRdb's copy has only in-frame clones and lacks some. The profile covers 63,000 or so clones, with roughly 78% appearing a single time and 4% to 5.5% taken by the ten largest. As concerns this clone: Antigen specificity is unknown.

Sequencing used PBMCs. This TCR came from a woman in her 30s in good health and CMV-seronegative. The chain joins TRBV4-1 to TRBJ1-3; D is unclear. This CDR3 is CASSSPTSSGNTIYF. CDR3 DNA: TGCGCCAGCAGCTCCCCGACTTCATCTGGAAACACCATATATTTT.